The sequence of this T cell receptor beta chain was determined in a study of molecular identifiers for immune sequencing clone quantification. TCRdb recomputed calls from the PCR reads with MiXCR, one row per CDR3 protein. The sample gives about 640,000 distinct CDR3 sequences, nearly 20% of which show up once; around 0.9% is in the top ten. CDR3 length: 13 residues. V lost 5 bases, J lost 4 bases, and 10 bases lay in between. CDR1 is KGHDR and CDR2 is SFDVKD in the germline V gene. The origin of this receptor is a human donor in good health. Some libraries in this study had Jurkat cell RNA spiked in. The genes are TRBV24-1 and TRBJ1-1; no firm D call. Sequencing input: naive CD8+ T cells from blood, with Jurkat cell RNA spiked in. This sample's subset: FACS-sorted CD8+CD4-CCR7+CD45RA+ naive T cells. The CDR3 coding sequence is TGTGCCACCAGTGCCAGCCTGAGCACTGAAGCTTTCTTT. This gives the protein CATSASLSTEAFF.